This TCR beta chain was sequenced for a study of OX40 agonist ivuxolimab in advanced cancers. Study background: The study treated patients with ivuxolimab, an agonistic anti-OX40 (CD134) antibody.

Clones were read by immunoSEQ multiplex PCR, and TCRdb kept only the in-frame ones, dropping some. The sample has 65,000 to 75,000 clones, roughly 84% seen once. The CDR3 is made up of 13 amino acids. Germline assignment: CDR1 SGHTA and CDR2 FQGNSA. Losses at the gene ends were 7 bases for V and 1 base for J; bases not matched to a gene: 3. The V call is TRBV7-2, the J call TRBJ2-5, with 7 nucleotides matching TRBD2. The material sequenced was CD4+ or CD8+ T cells sorted from blood, taken in a trial of the OX40 agonist ivuxolimab. The TCR comes from an adult with an advanced solid tumor such as melanoma, head and neck, liver or kidney cancer. The CDR3 spells CASTRTSQETQYF. The CDR3 region has the DNA TGTGCCAGCACCCGGACTAGCCAAGAGACCCAGTACTTC.